The clone carrying this TCR beta chain was detected once. Its antigen is not identified. Vbeta (60) and Jbeta (13) primers were used in the PCR. The data were produced by immunoSEQ multiplex PCR, yet TCRdb's version contains in-frame clones alone and is incomplete. The table lists some 150,000 clones, 76% of them singletons, with more than 1.2% in the top ten. There are 12 residues in the CDR3. Per the germline V gene, CDR1 is MNHNS and CDR2 is SASEGT. V lost 6 bases and J lost 2, with 5 bases in between. The data were taken from a study of cytomegalovirus exposure and HLA in healthy donors. Findings and caveats of the study: TCR beta sequences numbering around 15,000 were associated with HLA alleles at 0.05 false discovery rate in a later analysis. Later work found that TCR association rates differed between HLA loci; DRB1 had the most and HLA-C the fewest. Later analysis showed most CMV-associated TCR beta chains appearing HLA-restricted.

The sample was PBMCs. The genes are TRBV6-1 and TRBJ1-5; unclear D gene. The source of this sequence is a man aged 55 to 70 in good health and CMV-seronegative. The CDR3 DNA reads TGTGCCAGCAGGGAGGGCAATCAGCCCCAGCATTTT. Translation: CASREGNQPQHF.